The 8 T cell receptor beta chains presented below share a single source sample, sequenced in a study of T cells in localized non-small cell lung cancer. This table comes from immunoSEQ multiplex PCR, and its TCRdb copy is limited to in-frame clones, with some not included. Here the sample spans roughly 3,400 clones, about 28% being singletons. The specimen was lung tumor tissue, collected before any cancer treatment. The receptors were sampled from a man aged 35-69 years with stage I lung adenocarcinoma.

This clone is labeled as large. The V gene is TRBV28, the J gene TRBJ1-4; the match to TRBD1 covers 9 bases. The germline V gene encodes CDR1 MDHEN and CDR2 SYDVKM. Germline trimming cut 10 bases from V and 5 bases from J; bases unmatched to any gene: 8. This CDR3 comprises 14 residues. The CDR3 region is CAIQPTGGNEKLFF. In nucleotides, the CDR3 is TGTGCCATCCAGCCGACAGGGGGGAATGAAAAACTGTTTTTT. The whole variable domain, filled in from reference TRBV28 and TRBJ1-4, reads DVKVTQSSRYLVKRTGEKVFLECVQDMDHENMFWYRQDPGLGLRLIYFSYDVKMKEKGDIPEGYSVSREKKERFSLILESASTNQTSMYLCAIQPTGGNEKLFFGSGTQLSVL.

This clone is medium-sized. V gene TRBV11-1 combines with J gene TRBJ1-2; D not certain. This CDR3 is built from 14 residues. V lost 2 bases to trimming and J lost 3 bases, with 10 bases between them. CDR1 and CDR2 (germline): SGHAT, FQDESV (reference sequence). Here the CDR3 DNA reads TGTGCCAGCAGCTTAATGGTCGAATACTATGGCTACACCTTC. This encodes CASSLMVEYYGYTF.

The rearrangement uses TRBV28 and TRBJ1-2; D gene uncertain. This CDR3 is built from 15 residues. Germline values: CDR1 MDHEN, CDR2 SYDVKM. Deletions cut 4 bases from V and 4 bases from J, with 16 bases between. The CDR3 spells CASSSSGPLTYGYTF. As DNA, the CDR3 is TGTGCCAGCAGTTCTTCCGGGCCGCTGACCTATGGCTACACCTTC.

This chain connects TRBV9 to TRBJ2-3, with TRBD2 matching over 7 bases. Germline CDR1 is SGDLS and CDR2 is YYNGEE. The CDR3 sequence is 19 residues long. V lost 0 bases, J lost 0 bases, and 13 bases stayed unmatched. The CDR3 loop is CASSVVDFGRGGSTDTQYF. In DNA form, the CDR3 reads TGTGCCAGCAGCGTAGTCGATTTTGGTCGCGGGGGTAGCACAGATACGCAGTATTTT.

V and J are TRBV6-8 and TRBJ1-1; TRBD1 aligns across 8 bases. J gave up 4 bases and V 4 bases, and 2 bases lay outside the gene matches. From germline, CDR1 is MNHGY and CDR2 SAAAGT. CDR3 size: 13 residues. CDR3 DNA sequence: TGTGCCAGCAGTTCCAGGGGGCCCACTGAAGCTTTCTTT. Translation gives CASSSRGPTEAFF.

By share, this clone counts as medium-sized. The chain combines TRBV6-8 with TRBJ1-1; 10 bases align to TRBD1. Germline lookup yields CDR1 MNHGY and CDR2 SAAAGT. The V and J ends lost 6 bases and 5 bases, in that order; junction bases with no gene match: 3. The CDR3 runs 13 residues. The chain's CDR3 is CASRPGQGTEAFF. As DNA, the CDR3 is TGTGCCAGCAGACCGGGACAGGGGACTGAAGCTTTCTTT.

This clone was seen only a few times. This rearrangement joins TRBV30 to TRBJ1-2; D not certain. The CDR3 length is 15 residues. The germline CDR1 and CDR2 sequences are GTSNPN and SVGIG (reference sequence). V lost 1 base to trimming and J lost 3 bases, with 15 bases between them. CDR3 in DNA: TGTGCCTGGAGTGCACCCCCGCTAGTGGACTATGGCTACACCTTC. This gives the protein CAWSAPPLVDYGYTF.

V and J are TRBV18 and TRBJ1-1; TRBD1 matches 8 bases. The V gene's germline CDR1 is KGHSH and CDR2 LQKENI. The CDR3 covers 14 residues. V trimming: 2 bases; J trimming: 12 bases; junction bases outside the gene matches: 11. Here the CDR3 DNA reads TGTGCCAGCTCACCATATGAGGACAGGGAAAAAACTTTCTTT. Protein: CASSPYEDREKTFF. The entire variable domain, with the rest obtained from reference TRBV18 and TRBJ1-1, is as follows: NAGVMQNPRHLVRRRGQEARLRCSPMKGHSHVYWYRQLPEEGLKFMVYLQKENIIDESGMPKERFSAEFPKEGPSILRIQQVVRGDSAAYFCASSPYEDREKTFFGQGTRLTVV.